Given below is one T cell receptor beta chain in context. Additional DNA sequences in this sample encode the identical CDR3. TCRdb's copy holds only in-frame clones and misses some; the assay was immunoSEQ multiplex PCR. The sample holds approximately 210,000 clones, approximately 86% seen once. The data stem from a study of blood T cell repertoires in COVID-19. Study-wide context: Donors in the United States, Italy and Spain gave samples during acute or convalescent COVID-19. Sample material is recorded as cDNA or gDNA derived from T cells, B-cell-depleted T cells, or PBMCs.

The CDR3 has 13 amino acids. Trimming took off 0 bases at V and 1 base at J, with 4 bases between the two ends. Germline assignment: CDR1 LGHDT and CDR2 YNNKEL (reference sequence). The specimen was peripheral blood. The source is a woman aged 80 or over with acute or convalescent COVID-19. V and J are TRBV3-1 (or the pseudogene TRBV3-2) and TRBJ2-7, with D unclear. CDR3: CASSQDRSYEQYF. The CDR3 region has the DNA TGTGCCAGCAGCCAAGACAGATCCTACGAGCAGTACTTC.